Following are 26 T cell receptor beta chains from one sample sequenced in a study of type 1 and type 2 diabetes patients. Genomic DNA was the PCR template. Amplification of the beta chain CDR3 used 30 forward and 13 reverse multiplex primers. In TCRdb, the multiplex PCR reads were re-called with MiXCR into one record per CDR3 protein. The table includes 250,000 or so distinct CDR3 sequences, around 47% detected once. The sequenced material came from peripheral blood mononuclear cells (PBMCs). These receptors were obtained from a man between 18 and 35 years old with type 2 diabetes.

The chain combines TRBV13 with TRBJ1-2; D gene uncertain. CDR3 length: 13 residues. V was trimmed by 1 base and J by 8 bases, leaving 11 bases between them. Looked up from germline, CDR1 is PRHDT and CDR2 is FYEKMQ (reference sequence). The DNA of the CDR3 is TGTGCCAGCAGCTTAGCGGTTATTAGGGGCTACACCTTC. This sequence encodes CASSLAVIRGYTF.

J is TRBJ2-7 and V is TRBV29-1, with TRBD2 matching 7 bases. The CDR3 is made up of 12 amino acids. The germline V gene has CDR1 SQVTM and CDR2 ANQGSEA. With 5 bases clipped from V and 3 bases from J, the junction kept 4 bases outside the gene matches. CDR3: CSVYAGVYEQYF. CDR3 sequence (DNA): TGCAGCGTTTACGCGGGAGTCTACGAGCAGTACTTC.

The rearrangement uses TRBV20-1 and TRBJ2-2; possibly TRBD2 for D (6 bases). Trimming stripped 3 bases from V and 2 bases from J, with 13 bases between. Germline loops: CDR1 DFQATT, CDR2 SNEGSKA (reference sequence). CDR3 length equals 15 residues. This chain's CDR3 is CSARESGLNTGELFF. The CDR3 nucleotides are TGCAGTGCTAGGGAGAGCGGGCTAAACACCGGGGAGCTGTTTTTT.

This sequence joins TRBV10-3 and TRBJ1-5, with a possible D match to TRBD1 (6 bases). This CDR3 is built from 16 residues. V was cut by 5 bases and J by 0 bases, with 14 bases left in between. The germline V gene has CDR1 ENHRY and CDR2 SYGVKD. CDR3 amino acids: CAISSSRTDSNQPQHF. In DNA, the CDR3 is TGTGCCATCAGTTCAAGTCGGACAGATAGCAATCAGCCCCAGCATTTT.

This chain connects TRBV28 to TRBJ2-1, with a weak D call TRBD1 (5 bases). Germline V gene lookup returns CDR1 MDHEN and CDR2 SYDVKM. Trimming removed 5 bases at V and 8 bases at J, with 16 bases between. The CDR3 consists of 14 residues. Here the CDR3 reads CASSKPFWGDEQFF. CDR3 bases: TGTGCCAGCAGTAAGCCGTTTTGGGGCGATGAGCAGTTCTTC.

This clonotype was detected many times. This chain links TRBV7-8 with TRBJ2-7; 7 positions match TRBD1. J gave up 6 bases and V 1 base, and 3 bases lay outside the gene matches. This CDR3 spans 13 amino acids. CDR1 is SGHVS and CDR2 is FQNEAQ in the germline V gene. The CDR3 loop reads CASSLGGGVEQYF. The CDR3, as DNA: TGTGCCAGCAGCTTAGGAGGGGGCGTCGAGCAGTACTTC.

The V and J genes are TRBV7-2 and TRBJ1-2, with D uncertain. This CDR3 has 15 residues. V was clipped by 2 bases and J by 0 bases, with 10 bases between them. The germline V gene encodes CDR1 SGHTA and CDR2 FQGNSA. The CDR3 is CASSLLLGSNYGYTF. The CDR3 DNA reads TGTGCCAGCAGCTTACTATTGGGATCTAACTATGGCTACACCTTC. Full variable domain (remainder filled in from reference TRBV7-2 and TRBJ1-2): GAGVSQSPSNKVTEKGKDVELRCDPISGHTALYWYRQSLGQGLEFLIYFQGNSAPDKSGLPSDRFSAERTGGSVSTLTIQRTQQEDSAVYLCASSLLLGSNYGYTFGSGTRLTVV.

The chain recombines TRBV15 with TRBJ1-2, with TRBD1 identical over 9 bases. Germline assignment: CDR1 LNHNV and CDR2 YYDKDF (reference sequence). The CDR3 extends over 15 amino acids. The trim removed 2 bases at V and 5 bases at J, leaving 6 bases unmatched. The CDR3 nucleotides are TGTGCCACCAGCAGACACCACAGGGGGCGTTATGGCTACACCTTC. Protein product: CATSRHHRGRYGYTF.

The chain employs TRBV20-1 and TRBJ2-7; TRBD2 agrees at 7 bases. Germline V gene lookup returns CDR1 DFQATT and CDR2 SNEGSKA (reference sequence). This CDR3 region has 17 residues. J was trimmed by 0 bases and V by 0 bases; bases with no gene match: 11. CDR3 nucleotides: TGCAGTGCTAGAGATCTGGGGGAGGGACGAAGCTCCTACGAGCAGTACTTC. Amino acid sequence: CSARDLGEGRSSYEQYF.

Only a few counts were recorded for this clonotype. This chain uses TRBV19 with TRBJ1-2, with 9 bases aligning to TRBD1. Germline V gives CDR1 LNHDA, CDR2 SQIVND (reference sequence). Trimming cost V 4 bases and J 6 bases; bases outside gene matches: 9. CDR3 length: 15 residues. The CDR3 coding sequence is TGTGCCAGTAGTAGCTACCGTGGGACAGGGAATGGCTACACCTTC. Translating gives CASSSYRGTGNGYTF.

The chain joins TRBV7-2 to TRBJ2-2; no reliable D call. V was pared by 1 base and J by 7 bases, with 7 bases between. CDR3 length equals 13 residues. Germline V CDR1 and CDR2: SGHTA, FQGNSA. CDR3 nucleotides: TGTGCCAGCAGCTTAGACCGCGACGGGGAGCTGTTTTTT. Its protein is CASSLDRDGELFF.

The chain uses TRBV12-3 or TRBV12-4 and TRBJ1-6; unclear D gene. Trimming stripped 2 bases from V and 7 bases from J, with 9 bases between. CDR3 length equals 14 residues. CDR3 sequence: CASSLQDRNSPLHF. As DNA, the CDR3 is TGTGCCAGCAGTTTACAGGATCGGAATTCACCCCTCCACTTT.

Points on this clonotype: Since a much larger clone is just one base distant, this may be a read error. V is TRBV30 and J is TRBJ1-1; possible D gene TRBD1, 5 bases. Germline V gene data show CDR1 as GTSNPN and CDR2 as SVGIG (reference sequence). V shed 6 bases and J shed 4 bases, with 9 bases lying between them. CDR3 length: 11 amino acids. CDR3 loop: CACRESTEAFF. As DNA, the CDR3 is TGTGCCTGCAGGGAATCCACTGAAGCTTTCTTT.

This clonotype has a handful of counts. The chain recombines TRBV6-5 with TRBJ2-5, with D perhaps matching TRBD1 (6 bases). Germline V CDR1 and CDR2: MNHEY, SVGAGI. Trimming removed 4 bases from V and 5 bases from J, with 14 bases in between. CDR3 size: 14 residues. CDR3 in amino acids: CASSSGTLRETQYF. CDR3 coding DNA: TGTGCCAGCAGTTCCGGGACACTAAGGGAGACCCAGTACTTC.

The rearrangement joins TRBV15 to TRBJ2-3, with TRBD1 as a possible D gene (5 bases). The V end lost 0 bases, the J end lost 4 bases, and 11 bases lay between the germline ends. Germline values: CDR1 LNHNV, CDR2 YYDKDF (reference sequence). This CDR3 has 15 amino acids. CDR3 in amino acids: CATSRELVGADTQYF. As DNA, the CDR3 is TGTGCCACCAGCAGAGAATTAGTAGGGGCAGATACGCAGTATTTT.

This clonotype came up many times. The V and J genes are TRBV7-8 and TRBJ1-1; D ambiguous. The CDR3 has 14 residues. The germline gives CDR1 SGHVS, CDR2 FQNEAQ. Trimming pared 2 bases from V and 6 bases from J, leaving 13 bases between. The CDR3 loop reads CASSLRSWGSEAFF. The CDR3 DNA reads TGTGCCAGCAGCTTACGGTCTTGGGGATCTGAAGCTTTCTTT.

To note about this clonotype: A junction boundary mismatches the germline segment, possibly from a read error. The chain employs TRBV7-3 and TRBJ2-2, with D possibly matching TRBD2 (5 bases). The CDR3 loop spans 15 amino acids. Germline V gene data show CDR1 as SGHTA and CDR2 as FQGTGA. CDR3: CASSHGLGLAGELLF. CDR3 in DNA: TGTGCCAGCAGCCATGGCCTTGGGTTAGCCGGGGAGCTGCTTTTT.

This clonotype was observed a handful of times. V is TRBV20-1 and J is TRBJ2-7; no firm D call. This CDR3 spans 13 amino acids. The germline V gene has CDR1 DFQATT and CDR2 SNEGSKA (reference sequence). Trimming took off 4 bases at V and 4 bases at J, with 14 bases between the two ends. This CDR3 is CSATSLREYEQYF. The DNA for the CDR3 is TGCAGTGCTACCTCGCTTAGGGAATACGAGCAGTACTTC.

V gene TRBV20-1 combines with J gene TRBJ1-1; D unclear. V lost 1 base and J lost 6, with 6 bases in between. CDR3 length: 11 residues. Germline CDR1 is DFQATT and CDR2 is SNEGSKA (reference sequence). The CDR3 here is CSARVAAEAFF. In nucleotides, the CDR3 is TGCAGTGCTAGAGTAGCAGCTGAAGCTTTCTTT.

The chain uses TRBV6-2 or TRBV6-3 and TRBJ2-1; D is unresolved. Trimming removed 5 bases from V and 2 bases from J, with 7 bases in between. Germline CDR1 reads MNHEY; CDR2 reads SVGEGT. The CDR3 length is 13 residues. CDR3 residues: CASSGQAYNEQFF. CDR3 coding DNA: TGTGCCAGCAGTGGCCAGGCCTACAATGAGCAGTTCTTC.

The DNA of the CDR3 is TGTGCCAGCAGCTTCGTTAGGGTGGATAATTCACCCCTCCACTTT. Amino acid sequence: CASSFVRVDNSPLHF. The V gene is TRBV7-2, the J gene TRBJ1-6, with D unclear. The CDR3 sequence is 15 residues long. Trimming stripped 3 bases from V and 5 bases from J, with 11 bases between. Germline CDR1 and CDR2: SGHTA and FQGNSA.

The J gene is TRBJ2-7, the V gene TRBV7-2; D is possibly TRBD1 or TRBD2 (5 bases each). V lost 4 bases to trimming and J lost 4 bases, with 14 bases between them. From germline, CDR1 is SGHTA and CDR2 FQGNSA. The CDR3 covers 14 residues. CDR3 in amino acids: CASSWDRASYEQYF. The CDR3 region has the DNA TGTGCCAGCAGCTGGGACCGGGCCTCTTACGAGCAGTACTTC. The full variable domain, rest sourced from reference TRBV7-2 and TRBJ2-7, is GAGVSQSPSNKVTEKGKDVELRCDPISGHTALYWYRQSLGQGLEFLIYFQGNSAPDKSGLPSDRFSAERTGGSVSTLTIQRTQQEDSAVYLCASSWDRASYEQYFGPGTRLTVT.

The chain uses TRBV19 and TRBJ1-5; D gene unclear. V shed 2 bases and J shed 7 bases, with 12 bases lying between them. CDR3 length: 14 residues. Germline V gene lookup returns CDR1 LNHDA and CDR2 SQIVND (reference sequence). CDR3 in DNA: TGTGCCAGTAGTATACTACTCACCCAACAGCCCCAGCATTTT. This gives the protein CASSILLTQQPQHF.

This chain uses TRBV9 with TRBJ2-5; 8 nucleotides agree with TRBD1. This CDR3 spans 15 amino acids. Germline V gene data show CDR1 as SGDLS and CDR2 as YYNGEE. V gave up 4 bases and J gave up 5 bases; unmatched junction bases: 10. The CDR3 DNA is TGTGCCAGCAGCCAAGCCGGACAGGGCCAGGAGACCCAGTACTTC. This codes for CASSQAGQGQETQYF.

In its sample, this clonotype was seen many times. The chain couples TRBV15 to TRBJ2-1; either TRBD1 or TRBD2 may supply D (5 bases each). The germline gives CDR1 LNHNV, CDR2 YYDKDF (reference sequence). This CDR3 has 17 residues. Trimming left V 0 bases short and J 0 bases short, with 12 bases between. CDR3 DNA: TGTGCCACCAGCAGAGATCGGGGCGCACGCTCCTACAATGAGCAGTTCTTC. The encoded protein is CATSRDRGARSYNEQFF. Full variable domain (remainder filled in from reference TRBV15 and TRBJ2-1): DAMVIQNPRYQVTQFGKPVTLSCSQTLNHNVMYWYQQKSSQAPKLLFHYYDKDFNNEADTPDNFQSRRPNTSFCFLDIRSPGLGDTAMYLCATSRDRGARSYNEQFFGPGTRLTVL.

The chain carries TRBV20-1 and TRBJ2-7; TRBD2 agrees at 12 bases. Germline-derived CDR1 and CDR2 are DFQATT and SNEGSKA (reference sequence). The CDR3 covers 14 residues. The J segment lost 5 bases and the V segment lost 6 bases, leaving 8 bases of the junction unmatched. DNA for the CDR3: TGCAGTGCGCGACTAGCGGGAGTATCCCACGAGCAGTACTTC. Protein sequence: CSARLAGVSHEQYF.